The 30 T cell receptor beta chains below all came from one sample that was sequenced in a study of blood T cell repertoires in COVID-19. TCRdb's copy holds only in-frame clones and misses some; the assay was immunoSEQ multiplex PCR. In the table there are about 400,000 clones, roughly 90% of which are singletons. Sequences were obtained from PBMCs or T cells enriched from blood (not recorded which). Receptors originate from a woman aged 25 to 45 with acute COVID-19.

This clone has only a few counts. The gene calls are TRBV2 and TRBJ1-6; TRBD1 is a possible D gene (5 bases). Trimming cost V 2 bases and J 5 bases, with 13 bases left between them. The CDR3 extends over 16 amino acids. Per the germline V gene, CDR1 is SNHLY and CDR2 is FYNNEI. CDR3 coding DNA: TGTGCCAGCAGTGAACGGGGAGGGGAGGATAATTCACCCCTCCACTTT. Translated, it gives CASSERGGEDNSPLHF.

This chain connects TRBV19 to TRBJ1-2, with 9 bases fitting TRBD1. The J segment lost 8 bases and the V segment lost 6 bases, leaving 19 bases of the junction unmatched. Germline loops: CDR1 LNHDA, CDR2 SQIVND (reference sequence). CDR3 length: 17 residues. CDR3 sequence: CASSSPRDRAKVEGYTF. The CDR3 region has the DNA TGTGCCAGTAGCTCCCCCCGGGACAGGGCGAAGGTGGAGGGCTACACCTTC. The variable domain in full, completed from reference TRBV19 and TRBJ1-2, reads DGGITQSPKYLFRKEGQNVTLSCEQNLNHDAMYWYRQDPGQGLRLIYYSQIVNDFQKGDIAEGYSVSREKKESFPLTVTSAQKNPTAFYLCASSSPRDRAKVEGYTFGSGTRLTVV.

V and J are TRBV20-1 and TRBJ1-5, with 10 bases that match TRBD1. Germline V gives CDR1 DFQATT, CDR2 SNEGSKA (reference sequence). V shed 3 bases, J shed 4 bases, and the junction held 6 bases outside the gene matches. The CDR3 runs to 15 residues. For the CDR3, the DNA is TGCAGTGCTAGTCGACAGGGGGCGGTAAATCAGCCCCAGCATTTT. It yields the protein CSASRQGAVNQPQHF.

This clone appeared once. V gene TRBV18 combines with J gene TRBJ1-2; 9 bases align to TRBD1. The CDR3 covers 16 residues. The germline CDR1 and CDR2 sequences are KGHSH and LQKENI. Losses at the gene ends were 3 bases for V and 8 bases for J; bases not matched to a gene: 13. CDR3 in amino acids: CASSPQRGQTGGGYTF. DNA of the CDR3: TGTGCCAGCTCACCGCAGAGGGGCCAGACAGGGGGAGGCTACACCTTC.

The genes are TRBV5-4 and TRBJ2-1, with TRBD1 as a possible D gene (7 bases). The CDR3 extends over 15 amino acids. Trimming took 2 bases from V and 3 from J, leaving 12 bases between them. Germline CDR1 is SGHNT and CDR2 is YYREEE (reference sequence). The CDR3 bases are TGTGCCAGCAGCTTCAATCAGGGGGGCTACAATGAGCAGTTCTTC. Translation: CASSFNQGGYNEQFF.

V is TRBV7-3 and J is TRBJ1-2; no clear D gene. V was shortened by 5 bases and J by 2 bases, with 9 bases between the two germline ends. CDR1 is SGHTA and CDR2 is FQGTGA in the germline V gene. The CDR3 covers 13 residues. CDR3 sequence (DNA): TGTGCCAGCAGCCCAAATGGCAACTATGGCTACACCTTC. It is translated as CASSPNGNYGYTF.

This chain links TRBV5-6 with TRBJ2-3; a weak D match, TRBD1 (6 bases). Germline values: CDR1 SGHDT, CDR2 YYEEEE. There are 16 residues in the CDR3. Trimming took off 6 bases at V and 1 base at J, with 18 bases between the two ends. The CDR3 sequence: CASTLVGARGTDTQYF. The CDR3 nucleotides read TGTGCCAGCACCTTAGTGGGGGCCAGGGGCACAGATACGCAGTATTTT.

V gene TRBV28 combines with J gene TRBJ1-2, with TRBD1 as a possible D gene (6 bases). Germline CDR1 is MDHEN and CDR2 is SYDVKM. There are 13 residues in the CDR3. V lost 2 bases and J 3 bases, leaving 7 bases between the germline ends. CDR3 in DNA: TGTGCCAGCAGTTTAAACAGGGACTATGGCTACACCTTC. It translates to CASSLNRDYGYTF.

CDR3 in DNA: TGTGCCAGCAGCGTAGCAGGCTACCTCACAGATACGCAGTATTTT. It yields the protein CASSVAGYLTDTQYF. The V call is TRBV9, the J call TRBJ2-3; D is uncertain. Trimming cost V 0 bases and J 2 bases, with 10 bases left between them. The CDR3 extends over 15 amino acids. The germline V gene encodes CDR1 SGDLS and CDR2 YYNGEE.

The CDR3 loop is CASSVEDSSYEQYF. The DNA of the CDR3 is TGTGCCAGCAGCGTAGAGGACAGCTCCTACGAGCAGTACTTC. The rearrangement links TRBV9 to TRBJ2-7, with D maybe TRBD1 (6 bases). The CDR3 is 14 residues long. CDR1 and CDR2 from the germline V gene are SGDLS and YYNGEE. Trimming pared 0 bases from V and 0 bases from J, leaving 7 bases between.

V and J are TRBV27 and TRBJ2-1, with TRBD1 as a possible D gene (7 bases). V lost 2 bases and J 0 bases, leaving 11 bases between the germline ends. The CDR3 covers 16 residues. CDR1 MNHEY and CDR2 SMNVEV come from the germline V gene (reference sequence). This chain's CDR3 is CASSLGGGASYNEQFF. The CDR3 DNA reads as TGTGCCAGCAGTTTAGGAGGGGGCGCCTCCTACAATGAGCAGTTCTTC.

CDR3 coding DNA: TGTGCCAGCAGTGGCGGGGCAAAACGCACAGATACGCAGTATTTT. Encoded protein: CASSGGAKRTDTQYF. The chain uses TRBV2 and TRBJ2-3; TRBD2 is a possible D gene (6 bases). The V end lost 4 bases, the J end lost 1 base, and 12 bases lay between the germline ends. The length of the CDR3 is 15 residues. CDR1 and CDR2 (germline): SNHLY, FYNNEI.

The V call is TRBV24-1, the J call TRBJ1-2, with 9 positions matching TRBD1. This CDR3 is built from 16 residues. V lost 2 bases, J lost 4 bases, and 7 bases stayed unmatched. Germline assignment: CDR1 KGHDR and CDR2 SFDVKD. The CDR3 DNA reads TGTGCCACCAGTGATTCCTCCGGGACAGGGAGCTATGGCTACACCTTC. Residues: CATSDSSGTGSYGYTF.

The J gene is TRBJ1-2, the V gene TRBV30; D unresolved. CDR1 and CDR2 from the germline V gene are GTSNPN and SVGIG (reference sequence). The CDR3 runs to 11 residues. The V end was cut by 2 bases, the J end by 5 bases, with 6 bases between. CDR3 in amino acids: CAWSPGYGYTF. Here the CDR3 DNA reads TGTGCCTGGAGTCCGGGTTATGGCTACACCTTC.

The CDR3, as DNA: TGTGCCAGTATACCAGGGTTCTCTGGAAACACCATATATTTT. Protein: CASIPGFSGNTIYF. This chain joins TRBV19 and TRBJ1-3; D possibly corresponds to TRBD1 (5 bases). Trimming shortened V by 7 bases and J by 0 bases, and 10 bases separated the two germline ends. The CDR3 spans 14 residues. Germline assignment: CDR1 LNHDA and CDR2 SQIVND (reference sequence).

The V and J genes are TRBV4-3 and TRBJ1-4, with TRBD1 matching 9 bases. CDR3 length: 22 amino acids. The V segment lost 1 base and the J segment 6 bases; nucleotides outside the gene matches: 24. The V gene's germline CDR1 is LGHNA and CDR2 YSLEER. The CDR3 is CASSQVLSVGDRALLSDEKLFF. CDR3 coding DNA: TGCGCCAGCAGCCAAGTTTTATCCGTTGGGGACAGGGCCCTCCTGTCGGATGAAAAACTGTTTTTT.

The chain is built from TRBV18 and TRBJ2-1; 11 positions match TRBD1. The CDR3 is 15 residues long. CDR1 and CDR2 (germline): KGHSH, LQKENI. V dropped 6 bases and J dropped 8; count of bases not matched to a gene: 9. CDR3 nucleotides: TGTGCCAGCTCTAACGGACAGGGGGCGGGCTATGAGCAGTTCTTC. It translates to CASSNGQGAGYEQFF.

V and J are TRBV19 and TRBJ2-7; 8 bases align to TRBD1. After removal of 5 bases from V and 3 bases from J, the junction contained 9 bases not matched to a gene. This CDR3 is 15 amino acids long. In germline, CDR1 is LNHDA, CDR2 SQIVND (reference sequence). The CDR3 reads CASSSGGLGHYEQYF. The CDR3 nucleotides are TGTGCCAGTAGTTCAGGGGGCTTGGGCCACTACGAGCAGTACTTC.

This chain uses TRBV27 with TRBJ2-6; a weak D match, TRBD2 (7 bases). The CDR3 covers 18 residues. The germline gives CDR1 MNHEY, CDR2 SMNVEV (reference sequence). Trimming removed 6 bases at V and 0 bases at J, with 18 bases between. The CDR3 nucleotides read TGTGCCAGCAGAACCCTCGGCGGGGGCGCCTCTGGGGCCAACGTCCTGACTTTC. The encoded protein is CASRTLGGGASGANVLTF.

The chain employs TRBV3-1 (or the pseudogene TRBV3-2) and TRBJ2-1; D is ambiguous. Germline CDR1 reads LGHDT; CDR2 reads YNNKEL (reference sequence). CDR3 length: 14 residues. V lost 1 base and J 12 bases, leaving 16 bases between the germline ends. For the CDR3, the DNA is TGTGCCAGCAGCCAAGGAACAACCGATCTGGTGCAGTTCTTC. Amino acid sequence: CASSQGTTDLVQFF.

The V call is TRBV18, the J call TRBJ1-2; 7 positions agree with TRBD1. The V gene's germline CDR1 is KGHSH and CDR2 LQKENI. Unmatched junction bases numbered 3, after V lost 3 bases and J lost 5 bases. The CDR3 spans 13 residues. CDR3 in amino acids: CASSPPTGYGYTF. The CDR3 bases are TGTGCCAGCTCACCGCCGACAGGGTATGGCTACACCTTC.

The chain employs TRBV19 and TRBJ1-5; 8 positions agree with TRBD1. This CDR3 has 16 amino acids. Per germline, CDR1 LNHDA and CDR2 SQIVND (reference sequence). Trimming removed 4 bases from V and 6 bases from J; junction bases left unmatched: 11. The CDR3 region is CASSNVRTGGVQPQHF. CDR3 nucleotides: TGTGCCAGTAGTAATGTTAGAACAGGGGGGGTTCAGCCCCAGCATTTT. Complete variable domain (other parts from reference TRBV19 and TRBJ1-5): DGGITQSPKYLFRKEGQNVTLSCEQNLNHDAMYWYRQDPGQGLRLIYYSQIVNDFQKGDIAEGYSVSREKKESFPLTVTSAQKNPTAFYLCASSNVRTGGVQPQHFGDGTRLSIL.

The chain combines TRBV6-5 with TRBJ2-7; D call uncertain. V gave up 6 bases and J gave up 5 bases, with 8 bases separating them. Germline lookup yields CDR1 MNHEY and CDR2 SVGAGI. The CDR3 runs to 11 residues. CDR3 DNA sequence: TGTGCCAGCAGCCCGTTCGACGAGCAGTACTTC. Its protein is CASSPFDEQYF.

This chain connects TRBV18 to TRBJ1-2; TRBD1 aligns across 10 bases. The CDR3 covers 16 residues. Trimming cost V 3 bases and J 0 bases; bases outside gene matches: 4. The V gene's germline CDR1 is KGHSH and CDR2 LQKENI. Here the CDR3 DNA reads TGTGCCAGCTCACCCGGGACAGGGGAATCTAACTATGGCTACACCTTC. It specifies CASSPGTGESNYGYTF.

The chain recombines TRBV24-1 with TRBJ2-7; possible D gene TRBD2, 5 bases. The V gene's germline CDR1 is KGHDR and CDR2 SFDVKD. This CDR3 has 16 amino acids. The V end was cut by 1 base, the J end by 2 bases, with 14 bases between. For the CDR3, the DNA is TGTGCCACCAGTGATTTTCGGGGTGGCCCTCCCTACGAGCAGTACTTC. Translated, it gives CATSDFRGGPPYEQYF.

This chain links TRBV30 with TRBJ1-3; TRBD1 is a possible D gene (5 bases). The germline gives CDR1 GTSNPN, CDR2 SVGIG (reference sequence). The CDR3 length is 15 residues. Trimming shortened V by 0 bases and J by 3 bases, and 12 bases separated the two germline ends. The CDR3 region has the DNA TGTGCCTGGAGTGTCCCTCAGGGATATGGAAACACCATATATTTT. It translates to CAWSVPQGYGNTIYF.

The V and J genes are TRBV13 and TRBJ2-7; the D gene is possibly TRBD1 (5 bases). The CDR3 is 15 residues long. The V end was cut by 0 bases, the J end by 5 bases, with 14 bases between. Germline-derived CDR1 and CDR2 are PRHDT and FYEKMQ (reference sequence). The CDR3 DNA follows: TGTGCCAGCAGCTTAGGCTCAGGGTCGAGAAACGAGCAGTACTTC. Translating gives CASSLGSGSRNEQYF.

This clone was picked up many times. The rearrangement joins TRBV6-5 to TRBJ2-2, with TRBD1 as a possible D gene (5 bases). The CDR3 runs 13 residues. Trimming removed 4 bases at V and 5 bases at J, with 8 bases between. The V gene's germline CDR1 is MNHEY and CDR2 SVGAGI. DNA for the CDR3: TGTGCCAGCAGTTTACAGGAAACCGGGGAGCTGTTTTTT. Its translation: CASSLQETGELFF.

This chain connects TRBV6-5 to TRBJ2-2; 10 bases are a match to TRBD1. Germline V gene sequence: CDR1 MNHEY, CDR2 SVGAGI. Unmatched junction bases numbered 5, after V lost 6 bases and J lost 4 bases. CDR3 length: 15 residues. The CDR3 spells CASSRQGAITGELFF. The CDR3 bases are TGTGCCAGCAGCCGACAGGGGGCGATCACCGGGGAGCTGTTTTTT.

The chain recombines TRBV19 with TRBJ2-2; 10 nucleotides match TRBD1. CDR1 and CDR2 from the germline V gene are LNHDA and SQIVND (reference sequence). The CDR3 contains 15 residues. V gave up 5 bases and J gave up 5 bases; unmatched junction bases: 5. CDR3 in amino acids: CASSAPGQGTGELFF. CDR3 coding DNA: TGTGCCAGTAGTGCACCGGGACAGGGGACCGGGGAGCTGTTTTTT.